This is a list of T cell receptor beta chains from one sample in a study of vaccination effects on CD4 cells after COVID-19. No antigen is known for these receptors. The method was immunoSEQ multiplex PCR; TCRdb's version includes in-frame clones alone and lacks a portion of them. The sample yields about 38,000 clones, roughly 87% seen once. The sequenced sample was CD4+ T cells from PBMCs cultured without peptide, obtained before COVID-19 vaccination. The origin of the receptors is a human donor who received a COVID-19 vaccine. Both conserved end residues are part of each CDR3. A D gene is named only where the DNA matches it firmly. Not every row has a clone size; where given, it reads once, few, many or a size class.

j_gene: TRBJ2-2; d_gene: TRBD2; v_gene: TRBV7-3; abundance: NA; CDR3aa: CASSLRTVGTSGGENTGELFF; CDR3nt: TGTGCCAGCAGCTTAAGGACAGTTGGGACTAGCGGGGGGGAGAACACCGGGGAGCTGTTTTTT
j_gene: TRBJ1-2; d_gene: NA; v_gene: TRBV6-6; abundance: once; CDR3aa: CASSDANYGYTF; CDR3nt: TGTGCCAGCAGTGACGCAAACTATGGCTACACCTTC
j_gene: TRBJ1-4; d_gene: NA; v_gene: TRBV20-1; abundance: NA; CDR3aa: CSATVNEKLFF; CDR3nt: TGCAGTGCGACAGTAAATGAAAAACTGTTTTTT
j_gene: TRBJ2-1; d_gene: TRBD1; v_gene: TRBV29-1; abundance: few; CDR3aa: CSVTLFQGASNEQFF; CDR3nt: TGCAGCGTTACTTTATTTCAGGGGGCCTCCAATGAGCAGTTCTTC
j_gene: TRBJ2-1; d_gene: NA; v_gene: TRBV19; abundance: NA; CDR3aa: CASSIRGGNYNEQFF; CDR3nt: TGTGCCAGTAGTATAAGGGGGGGCAACTACAATGAGCAGTTCTTC
j_gene: TRBJ2-6; d_gene: NA; v_gene: TRBV3-1/TRBV3-2; abundance: NA; CDR3aa: CASSPGLSSGANVLTF; CDR3nt: TGTGCCAGCAGCCCGGGACTGTCCTCTGGGGCCAACGTCCTGACTTTC
j_gene: TRBJ2-5; d_gene: NA; v_gene: TRBV7-2; abundance: NA; CDR3aa: CASSSERSTETQYF; CDR3nt: TGTGCCAGCAGTTCAGAACGCTCAACAGAGACCCAGTACTTC
j_gene: TRBJ2-1; d_gene: NA; v_gene: TRBV3-1/TRBV3-2; abundance: NA; CDR3aa: CASSHLGYNEQFF; CDR3nt: TGTGCCAGCAGCCACCTCGGCTACAATGAGCAGTTCTTC
j_gene: TRBJ2-1; d_gene: TRBD2; v_gene: TRBV27; abundance: NA; CDR3aa: CASSFSGLAGGNEQFF; CDR3nt: TGTGCCAGCAGTTTCTCGGGACTAGCGGGGGGGAATGAGCAGTTCTTC
j_gene: TRBJ1-2; d_gene: NA; v_gene: TRBV12-3/TRBV12-4; abundance: NA; CDR3aa: CASKTSTYGYTF; CDR3nt: TGTGCCAGCAAAACGAGTACCTATGGCTACACCTTC
j_gene: TRBJ2-4; d_gene: NA; v_gene: TRBV4-1; abundance: few; CDR3aa: CASSPRSWAKNIQYF; CDR3nt: TGCGCCAGCAGCCCCAGGTCCTGGGCCAAAAACATTCAGTACTTC
j_gene: TRBJ2-6; d_gene: TRBD2; v_gene: TRBV19; abundance: NA; CDR3aa: CASSSFLGGGLTVGANVLTF; CDR3nt: TGTGCCAGTAGTTCTTTTTTGGGCGGGGGACTAACCGTAGGGGCCAACGTCCTGACTTTC
j_gene: TRBJ1-4; d_gene: NA; v_gene: TRBV24-1; abundance: NA; CDR3aa: CATSDSSASTNEKLFF; CDR3nt: TGTGCCACCAGTGATTCTTCAGCGTCAACTAATGAAAAACTGTTTTTT
j_gene: TRBJ2-3; d_gene: TRBD1; v_gene: TRBV5-1; abundance: NA; CDR3aa: CASSLQGADTQYF; CDR3nt: TGCGCCAGCAGCTTACAGGGGGCAGATACGCAGTATTTT
j_gene: TRBJ1-2; d_gene: NA; v_gene: TRBV7-2; abundance: NA; CDR3aa: CASSDDRNYGYTF; CDR3nt: TGTGCCAGCAGCGATGACAGAAACTATGGCTACACCTTC
j_gene: TRBJ1-4; d_gene: TRBD1; v_gene: TRBV24-1; abundance: NA; CDR3aa: CATSDGGQGGEKLFF; CDR3nt: TGTGCCACCAGTGATGGAGGACAGGGAGGCGAAAAACTGTTTTTT
j_gene: TRBJ2-3; d_gene: NA; v_gene: TRBV7-2; abundance: NA; CDR3aa: CASSLRESTDTQYF; CDR3nt: TGTGCCAGCAGCTTAAGGGAAAGCACAGATACGCAGTATTTT
j_gene: TRBJ1-2; d_gene: NA; v_gene: TRBV15; abundance: NA; CDR3aa: CATSIYQDYGYTF; CDR3nt: TGTGCCACCAGCATCTATCAGGACTATGGCTACACCTTC
j_gene: TRBJ1-2; d_gene: NA; v_gene: TRBV6-5; abundance: NA; CDR3aa: CASSLARLGGYTF; CDR3nt: TGTGCCAGCAGTCTAGCACGACTGGGTGGCTACACCTTC
j_gene: TRBJ2-1; d_gene: NA; v_gene: TRBV2; abundance: NA; CDR3aa: CAIGWGGPYNEQFF; CDR3nt: TGTGCCATCGGTTGGGGGGGCCCCTACAATGAGCAGTTCTTC
j_gene: TRBJ1-2; d_gene: NA; v_gene: TRBV18; abundance: NA; CDR3aa: CASSPSIGDAPTSGYTF; CDR3nt: TGTGCCAGCTCACCCTCTATTGGGGACGCGCCTACGAGTGGCTACACCTTC
j_gene: TRBJ2-2; d_gene: TRBD2; v_gene: TRBV6-6; abundance: NA; CDR3aa: CASSYALSGGAGELFF; CDR3nt: TGTGCCAGCAGTTACGCCCTCAGCGGGGGGGCCGGGGAGCTGTTTTTT
j_gene: TRBJ1-2; d_gene: TRBD1; v_gene: TRBV29-1; abundance: NA; CDR3aa: CSVVPRGGSNYGYTF; CDR3nt: TGCAGCGTTGTGCCCAGGGGGGGTTCTAACTATGGCTACACCTTC
j_gene: TRBJ2-1; d_gene: TRBD2; v_gene: TRBV10-3; abundance: NA; CDR3aa: CAISENSGGANEQFF; CDR3nt: TGTGCCATCAGTGAAAATAGCGGGGGGGCAAATGAGCAGTTCTTC
j_gene: TRBJ1-2; d_gene: NA; v_gene: TRBV2; abundance: NA; CDR3aa: CASSGDSNYGYTF; CDR3nt: TGTGCCAGCAGTGGGGACTCTAACTATGGCTACACCTTC
j_gene: TRBJ2-3; d_gene: NA; v_gene: TRBV24-1; abundance: few; CDR3aa: CATSDPRTSTDTQYF; CDR3nt: TGTGCCACCAGTGATCCACGGACTAGCACAGATACGCAGTATTTT
j_gene: TRBJ2-4; d_gene: NA; v_gene: TRBV21-1; abundance: NA; CDR3aa: CASSTQTDILAKNIQYF; CDR3nt: TGTGCCAGCAGCACCCAGACCGATATTCTAGCCAAAAACATTCAGTACTTC
j_gene: TRBJ1-1; d_gene: NA; v_gene: TRBV30; abundance: NA; CDR3aa: CAWREQLDTEAFF; CDR3nt: TGTGCCTGGAGAGAACAGCTTGACACTGAAGCTTTCTTT
j_gene: TRBJ2-3; d_gene: TRBD2; v_gene: TRBV6-6; abundance: NA; CDR3aa: CASSLAGSGTDTQYF; CDR3nt: TGTGCCAGCAGTCTAGCGGGGAGCGGCACAGATACGCAGTATTTT
j_gene: TRBJ1-1; d_gene: TRBD1; v_gene: TRBV4-1; abundance: NA; CDR3aa: CASSQSGQGALSNTEAFF; CDR3nt: TGCGCCAGCAGCCAATCCGGACAGGGGGCATTATCGAACACTGAAGCTTTCTTT
j_gene: TRBJ2-1; d_gene: NA; v_gene: TRBV5-1; abundance: NA; CDR3aa: CASRGTSEGNEQFF; CDR3nt: TGCGCCAGCAGAGGTACATCGGAAGGAAATGAGCAGTTCTTC
j_gene: TRBJ2-3; d_gene: TRBD1; v_gene: TRBV4-2; abundance: NA; CDR3aa: CASSKSLTGQASDTQYF; CDR3nt: TGTGCCAGCAGCAAGAGTTTAACGGGACAGGCTAGTGATACGCAGTATTTT
j_gene: TRBJ1-2; d_gene: NA; v_gene: TRBV6-6; abundance: NA; CDR3aa: CASSYALGAGYTF; CDR3nt: TGTGCCAGCAGTTACGCATTGGGGGCCGGCTACACCTTC
j_gene: TRBJ1-6; d_gene: NA; v_gene: TRBV3-1/TRBV3-2; abundance: NA; CDR3aa: CASSQEGAQKNSPLHF; CDR3nt: TGTGCCAGCAGCCAAGAAGGGGCCCAGAAGAATTCACCCCTCCACTTT
j_gene: TRBJ1-2; d_gene: NA; v_gene: TRBV12-3/TRBV12-4; abundance: once; CDR3aa: CASSLSYNYGYTF; CDR3nt: TGTGCCAGCAGCCTCAGCTACAACTATGGCTACACCTTC
j_gene: TRBJ2-5; d_gene: NA; v_gene: TRBV5-1; abundance: NA; CDR3aa: CASSPQAGTTKETQYF; CDR3nt: TGCGCCAGCAGCCCTCAAGCCGGGACAACTAAAGAGACCCAGTACTTC
j_gene: TRBJ1-2; d_gene: NA; v_gene: TRBV7-2; abundance: once; CDR3aa: CASSLVGLWGGYTF; CDR3nt: TGTGCCAGCAGCTTAGTCGGTTTGTGGGGCGGCTACACCTTC
j_gene: TRBJ1-4; d_gene: TRBD1; v_gene: TRBV28; abundance: NA; CDR3aa: CAIADRAIATNEKLFF; CDR3nt: TGTGCCATCGCTGACAGGGCCATTGCAACTAATGAAAAACTGTTTTTT
j_gene: TRBJ2-1; d_gene: NA; v_gene: TRBV24-1; abundance: NA; CDR3aa: CATSDQSGSYNEQFF; CDR3nt: TGTGCCACCAGTGATCAAAGCGGCTCCTACAATGAGCAGTTCTTC
j_gene: TRBJ2-1; d_gene: TRBD2; v_gene: TRBV14; abundance: NA; CDR3aa: CASSKSSGYYNEQFF; CDR3nt: TGTGCCAGCAGCAAGTCTAGCGGATACTACAATGAGCAGTTCTTC
j_gene: TRBJ1-5; d_gene: NA; v_gene: TRBV3-1/TRBV3-2; abundance: NA; CDR3aa: CASSQESGEDQPQHF; CDR3nt: TGTGCCAGCAGCCAAGAATCGGGGGAGGATCAGCCCCAGCATTTT
j_gene: TRBJ2-5; d_gene: TRBD2; v_gene: TRBV29-1; abundance: NA; CDR3aa: CSVRIAGGLKTQYF; CDR3nt: TGCAGCGTCCGAATAGCGGGGGGTTTGAAGACCCAGTACTTC
j_gene: TRBJ1-4; d_gene: NA; v_gene: TRBV30; abundance: NA; CDR3aa: CAWSASGPYEKLFF; CDR3nt: TGTGCCTGGAGTGCGTCAGGTCCGTACGAAAAACTGTTTTTT
j_gene: TRBJ2-5; d_gene: TRBD2; v_gene: TRBV5-1; abundance: once; CDR3aa: CASSPGLLLPQYF; CDR3nt: TGCGCCAGCAGCCCGGGACTACTCTTGCCCCAGTACTTC
j_gene: TRBJ1-1; d_gene: NA; v_gene: TRBV7-3; abundance: NA; CDR3aa: CASSFSGAGTEAFF; CDR3nt: TGTGCCAGCAGTTTCAGCGGGGCCGGGACTGAAGCTTTCTTT
j_gene: TRBJ2-5; d_gene: NA; v_gene: TRBV12-3/TRBV12-4; abundance: NA; CDR3aa: CASTSSGETQYF; CDR3nt: TGTGCCAGCACCTCGAGCGGGGAGACCCAGTACTTC
j_gene: TRBJ1-2; d_gene: NA; v_gene: TRBV30; abundance: NA; CDR3aa: CAWSVTRGYTF; CDR3nt: TGTGCCTGGAGTGTAACTAGGGGCTACACCTTC
j_gene: TRBJ1-1; d_gene: NA; v_gene: TRBV6-5; abundance: NA; CDR3aa: CASSYGGAANTEAFF; CDR3nt: TGTGCCAGCAGTTACGGAGGGGCCGCGAACACTGAAGCTTTCTTT
j_gene: TRBJ2-3; d_gene: NA; v_gene: TRBV5-8; abundance: NA; CDR3aa: CASPGWGGVRTDTQYF; CDR3nt: TGTGCCAGCCCTGGGTGGGGCGGGGTACGCACAGATACGCAGTATTTT
j_gene: TRBJ1-4; d_gene: TRBD1; v_gene: TRBV2; abundance: NA; CDR3aa: CASREVYLLTGNINEKLFF; CDR3nt: TGTGCCAGCAGGGAGGTTTATCTACTGACAGGGAACATTAATGAAAAACTGTTTTTT
j_gene: TRBJ1-6; d_gene: TRBD1; v_gene: TRBV2; abundance: NA; CDR3aa: CASSVEGQGVDSPLHF; CDR3nt: TGTGCCAGCAGTGTAGAAGGACAGGGAGTAGACTCACCCCTCCACTTT
j_gene: TRBJ2-5; d_gene: TRBD2; v_gene: TRBV7-2; abundance: NA; CDR3aa: CASSLGFWTSGGQETQYF; CDR3nt: TGTGCCAGCAGCTTAGGGTTTTGGACTAGCGGGGGGCAAGAGACCCAGTACTTC
j_gene: TRBJ2-5; d_gene: NA; v_gene: TRBV5-1; abundance: NA; CDR3aa: CASSLGRQETQYF; CDR3nt: TGCGCCAGCAGCTTGGGCAGGCAAGAGACCCAGTACTTC
j_gene: TRBJ2-5; d_gene: TRBD2; v_gene: TRBV4-2; abundance: NA; CDR3aa: CASSQLAGGEETQYF; CDR3nt: TGTGCCAGCAGCCAACTAGCGGGGGGGGAAGAGACCCAGTACTTC
j_gene: TRBJ1-4; d_gene: NA; v_gene: TRBV6-2/TRBV6-3; abundance: NA; CDR3aa: CASSSVGPFNEKLFF; CDR3nt: TGTGCCAGCAGTTCAGTCGGGCCGTTTAATGAAAAACTGTTTTTT
j_gene: TRBJ2-1; d_gene: TRBD2; v_gene: TRBV18; abundance: NA; CDR3aa: CASSPPQLAGGAGEQFF; CDR3nt: TGTGCCAGCTCACCACCGCAGCTAGCGGGGGGCGCGGGGGAGCAGTTCTTC
j_gene: TRBJ2-3; d_gene: NA; v_gene: TRBV18; abundance: NA; CDR3aa: CASRPGEKDTQYF; CDR3nt: TGTGCCAGCCGACCGGGAGAGAAGGATACGCAGTATTTT
j_gene: TRBJ1-6; d_gene: NA; v_gene: TRBV5-1; abundance: NA; CDR3aa: CASSSREADSPLHF; CDR3nt: TGCGCCAGCAGCTCCAGGGAAGCGGATTCACCCCTCCACTTT
j_gene: TRBJ1-1; d_gene: NA; v_gene: TRBV12-3/TRBV12-4; abundance: few; CDR3aa: CASNKDTSTQAFF; CDR3nt: TGTGCCAGCAACAAGGACACCTCGACCCAAGCTTTCTTT